These 32 T cell receptor beta chains originate from one sample sequenced in a study of graft-versus-host responses after intestinal transplantation. Produced via immunoSEQ multiplex PCR; TCRdb's table is partial and in-frame only. The table has tens of thousands of clones, approximately 93% seen once. For these TCRs, the target antigens are not known. Sequenced material: unstimulated CD8+ T cells sorted from spleen or lymph node cells, taken before transplant. The receptors shown here come from a human donor who was the organ donor for an intestinal transplant.

The chain employs TRBV19 and TRBJ1-5; D unresolved. V lost 1 base and J lost 0, with 4 bases in between. This CDR3 comprises 14 residues. Germline V lookup: CDR1 LNHDA, CDR2 SQIVND (reference sequence). CDR3 region: CASSIGYSNQPQHF. The CDR3 DNA is TGTGCCAGTAGTATAGGATATAGCAATCAGCCCCAGCATTTT.

The genes are TRBV7-3 and TRBJ1-2, with 10 bases identical to TRBD1. Germline-derived CDR1 and CDR2 are SGHTA and FQGTGA. The CDR3 loop spans 15 amino acids. J lost 4 bases, V lost 4 bases, and 6 bases had no gene match. The CDR3 loop reads CASSSVGDRGYGYTF. CDR3 in DNA: TGTGCCAGCAGCTCTGTGGGGGACAGGGGCTATGGCTACACCTTC.

This clone was observed a handful of times. V gene TRBV5-1 combines with J gene TRBJ1-1, with a possible D match to TRBD1 (5 bases). In germline, CDR1 is SGHRS, CDR2 YFSETQ. The CDR3 contains 14 residues. Trimming shortened V by 0 bases and J by 3 bases, and 9 bases separated the two germline ends. DNA of the CDR3: TGCGCCAGCAGCTTGGGGGGACGGGACACTGAAGCTTTCTTT. Protein sequence: CASSLGGRDTEAFF.

The V gene is TRBV13, the J gene TRBJ2-5; weak D call: TRBD2 (6 bases). The J call is doubtful: the DNA matches TRBJ2-7 better. CDR3 length equals 14 residues. The germline CDR1 and CDR2 sequences are PRHDT and FYEKMQ (reference sequence). The CDR3 bases are TGTGCCAGCAGCCACGGCCGCGGGGTATACGAGCAGTACTTC. This sequence encodes CASSHGRGVYEQYF.

Only one count was recorded for this clone. The rearrangement joins TRBV6-5 to TRBJ2-7, with TRBD1 as a possible D gene (7 bases). V was trimmed by 2 bases and J by 3 bases, leaving 11 bases between them. The CDR3 has 14 residues. Germline V CDR1 and CDR2: MNHEY, SVGAGI. CDR3 sequence (DNA): TGTGCCAGCAGTTACGGGCAGGGGGGCTACGAGCAGTACTTC. Translation: CASSYGQGGYEQYF.

The rearrangement links TRBV28 to TRBJ2-7; the D call may be TRBD1 or TRBD2 (5 bases each). The germline V and J ends were trimmed by 4 bases and 3 bases, with 13 bases remaining between them. From germline, CDR1 is MDHEN and CDR2 SYDVKM. The CDR3 loop spans 14 amino acids. The CDR3 is CASSWSGALYEQYF. The CDR3 DNA reads as TGTGCCAGCAGTTGGTCCGGGGCTCTCTACGAGCAGTACTTC.

The gene calls are TRBV19 and TRBJ2-5; D remains unclear. Germline assignment: CDR1 LNHDA and CDR2 SQIVND (reference sequence). The ends were cut back, 2 bases at V and 2 bases at J, with 15 bases in the middle. The CDR3 totals 16 residues. CDR3 DNA sequence: TGTGCCAGTAGTATACATCAGTACAGCGCTCAAGAGACCCAGTACTTC. Protein: CASSIHQYSAQETQYF.

This clone was seen a handful of times. This chain joins TRBV10-3 and TRBJ1-6; 8 bases align to TRBD1. There are 14 residues in the CDR3. V trimming: 4 bases; J trimming: 8 bases; junction bases outside the gene matches: 4. CDR1 is ENHRY, CDR2 SYGVKD, per germline. DNA of the CDR3: TGTGCCATCAGTGTTTCAGGGGGCGATTCACCCCTCCACTTT. Protein product: CAISVSGGDSPLHF.

This clone occurred once. V is TRBV27 and J is TRBJ1-5, with 7 positions matching TRBD1. Unmatched junction bases numbered 0, after V lost 0 bases and J lost 1 base. Germline CDR1 is MNHEY and CDR2 is SMNVEV (reference sequence). The CDR3 is 15 residues long. The CDR3 DNA sequence: TGTGCCAGCAGTTTATCAGGGGGCAGCAATCAGCCCCAGCATTTT. Amino acid sequence: CASSLSGGSNQPQHF.

V gene TRBV9 combines with J gene TRBJ2-1, with TRBD1 matching 9 bases. CDR1 and CDR2 (germline): SGDLS, YYNGEE. The CDR3 loop spans 15 amino acids. V shed 2 bases, J shed 1 base, and the junction held 1 base outside the gene matches. The CDR3 sequence: CASSVGTGSYNEQFF. CDR3 DNA sequence: TGTGCCAGCAGCGTCGGGACAGGGTCCTACAATGAGCAGTTCTTC.

The chain couples TRBV4-1 to TRBJ2-7; 8 nucleotides align to TRBD1. In germline, CDR1 is MGHRA, CDR2 YSYEKL. Trimming cost V 4 bases and J 2 bases; bases outside gene matches: 16. The CDR3 covers 18 residues. CDR3 DNA sequence: TGCGCCAGCAGCCTACCCCCCAGGGGGCGTTCTCTCCCCTACGAGCAGTACTTC. Its translation is CASSLPPRGRSLPYEQYF.

This chain connects TRBV4-3 to TRBJ2-1; 8 bases line up with TRBD2. The V gene's germline CDR1 is LGHNA and CDR2 YSLEER. J gave up 9 bases and V 1 base, and 8 bases lay outside the gene matches. The CDR3 runs to 15 residues. CDR3 bases: TGCGCCAGCAGCCAAGCTCCGGGAGGGCCAGCTGAGCAGTTCTTC. Translation gives CASSQAPGGPAEQFF.

Notes on this clone: One end of the junction varies from germline; a read error may be responsible. In DNA, the CDR3 is TGTGCCAGCAGCATAACAGCGGGAGTGGGGAATGAGCAGTTCTTC. As protein: CASSITAGVGNEQFF. The gene calls are TRBV7-3 and TRBJ2-1; 8 bases align to TRBD2. Germline V gives CDR1 SGHTA, CDR2 FQGTGA. The CDR3 totals 15 residues. Full variable domain (outside the CDR3, taken from reference TRBV7-3 and TRBJ2-1): GAGVSQTPSNKVTEKGKYVELRCDPISGHTALYWYRQSLGQGPEFLIYFQGTGAADDSGLPNDRFFAVRPEGSVSTLKIQRTERGDSAVYLCASSITAGVGNEQFFGPGTRLTVL.

The V and J genes are TRBV2 and TRBJ2-3; 11 bases align to TRBD2. The CDR3 is 17 residues long. CDR1 and CDR2 (germline): SNHLY, FYNNEI. Losses at the gene ends were 6 bases for V and 4 bases for J; bases not matched to a gene: 12. CDR3 residues: CASSELVAGGPADTQYF. CDR3 in DNA: TGTGCCAGCAGCGAGCTAGTAGCGGGAGGGCCGGCAGATACGCAGTATTTT.

This sequence joins TRBV29-1 and TRBJ2-1; 12 nucleotides match TRBD2. J was trimmed by 2 bases and V by 2 bases; bases with no gene match: 7. Germline assignment: CDR1 SQVTM and CDR2 ANQGSEA. This CDR3 is 17 amino acids long. CDR3 protein: CSVEMTSGRWTYNEQFF. CDR3 bases: TGCAGCGTTGAAATGACTAGCGGGAGATGGACCTACAATGAGCAGTTCTTC.

About this clone: One end of the junction is discordant with germline, which a read error may explain. The chain joins TRBV13 to TRBJ2-3, with unresolved D. Germline CDR1 reads PRHDT; CDR2 reads FYEKMQ (reference sequence). This CDR3 contains 10 residues. CDR3 loop: CASSTDTHYF. The CDR3 region has the DNA TGTGCAAGCAGTACAGATACGCATTATTTT. The variable domain in full, with the rest retrieved from reference TRBV13 and TRBJ2-3, is AAGVIQSPRHLIKEKRETATLKCYPIPRHDTVYWYQQGPGQDPQFLISFYEKMQSDKGSIPDRFSAQQFSDYHSELNMSSLELGDSALYFCASSTDTHYFGPGTRLTVL.

The chain recombines TRBV14 with TRBJ2-5; TRBD2 matches 11 bases. With the DNA end fitting TRBJ2-7 better, the J assignment may be wrong. CDR3 length: 17 residues. The germline V gene encodes CDR1 SGHDN and CDR2 FVKESK. The CDR3 loop is CASSQTTSGSLPYEQYF. Written as DNA, the CDR3 is TGTGCCAGCAGCCAAACCACTAGCGGGAGTCTCCCCTACGAGCAGTACTTC.

This chain links TRBV4-1 with TRBJ1-5, with a possible D match to TRBD1 (6 bases). CDR1 and CDR2 (germline): MGHRA, YSYEKL. The CDR3 extends over 15 amino acids. V lost 0 bases and J 6 bases, leaving 12 bases between the germline ends. Here the CDR3 DNA reads TGCGCCAGCAGCCAAGAACAGGGAGTCGGTCAGCCCCAGCATTTT. Amino acid sequence: CASSQEQGVGQPQHF.

The rearrangement links TRBV5-4 to TRBJ2-2; the D is unclear. CDR1 and CDR2 (germline): SGHNT, YYREEE (reference sequence). V was cut by 1 base and J by 3 bases, with 7 bases left in between. CDR3 length: 14 amino acids. CDR3 loop: CASSLNYHTGELFF. CDR3 DNA: TGTGCCAGCAGCTTGAACTACCACACCGGGGAGCTGTTTTTT.

This chain links TRBV9 with TRBJ1-1, with D maybe TRBD1 (5 bases). Looked up from germline, CDR1 is SGDLS and CDR2 is YYNGEE. V was trimmed by 3 bases and J by 10 bases, leaving 16 bases between them. The CDR3 has 13 residues. DNA for the CDR3: TGTGCCAGCAGCGAGGGGACGCATGATAGAGCTTTCTTT. Protein: CASSEGTHDRAFF.

Note on this clone: The sample contains more than one DNA sequence encoding this CDR3. V and J are TRBV5-1 and TRBJ1-1; D is possibly TRBD1 (6 bases). The CDR3 consists of 14 residues. The V gene's germline CDR1 is SGHRS and CDR2 YFSETQ. With 4 bases removed from V and 5 bases from J, the gap between germline ends came to 15 bases. CDR3 sequence: CASSPRGGLTEAFF. The CDR3 coding sequence is TGCGCCAGCAGCCCAAGGGGGGGTCTAACTGAAGCTTTCTTT.

V gene TRBV27 combines with J gene TRBJ1-2; no clear D. The V and J ends lost 6 bases and 2 bases respectively, with 4 bases between them. Germline V gene data show CDR1 as MNHEY and CDR2 as SMNVEV (reference sequence). The CDR3 covers 11 residues. CDR3 nucleotide sequence: TGTGCCAGCAGGAGGAACTATGGCTACACCTTC. This gives the protein CASRRNYGYTF.

V gene TRBV6-1 combines with J gene TRBJ2-7, with D perhaps TRBD2 (6 bases). The CDR3 runs to 12 residues. Germline CDR1 and CDR2: MNHNS and SASEGT. The V end was cut by 3 bases, the J end by 7 bases, with 10 bases between. In DNA form, the CDR3 reads TGTGCCAGCAGTGAGTGGGGGGAAGAGCAGTACTTC. Translating it yields CASSEWGEEQYF.

In DNA form, the CDR3 reads TGTGCCAGCAGTTTAGGACAGACCCAGTACTTC. The encoded protein is CASSLGQTQYF. The V gene is TRBV28, the J gene TRBJ2-5; D not resolved. The CDR3 spans 11 residues. Germline assignment: CDR1 MDHEN and CDR2 SYDVKM. V was cut by 2 bases and J by 6 bases, with 4 bases left in between.

This sequence joins TRBV6-1 and TRBJ2-2; weak D call: TRBD2 (5 bases). V shed 2 bases and J shed 4 bases, with 5 bases lying between them. Germline V gives CDR1 MNHNS, CDR2 SASEGT. The CDR3 is 13 residues long. The DNA for the CDR3 is TGTGCCAGCAGTGAAACTAGCACCGGGGAGCTGTTTTTT. It is translated as CASSETSTGELFF.

This clone was found once. The V gene is TRBV4-1, the J gene TRBJ2-7; possible D gene TRBD2, 7 bases. The CDR3 spans 14 residues. Trimming pared 4 bases from V and 3 bases from J, leaving 13 bases between. Germline CDR1 reads MGHRA; CDR2 reads YSYEKL. The CDR3 reads CASSRGPGGYEQYF. The CDR3 nucleotides are TGCGCCAGCAGCCGGGGGCCGGGGGGCTACGAGCAGTACTTC.

The chain links TRBV4-3 to TRBJ2-1; D call uncertain. This CDR3 spans 15 amino acids. Trimming took 1 base from V and 7 from J, leaving 14 bases between them. Germline assignment: CDR1 LGHNA and CDR2 YSLEER. Here the CDR3 reads CASSQVPSGPNEQFF. CDR3 in DNA: TGCGCCAGCAGCCAAGTCCCTTCCGGGCCTAATGAGCAGTTCTTC.

V and J are TRBV9 and TRBJ1-3, with 9 bases fitting TRBD1. Looked up from germline, CDR1 is SGDLS and CDR2 is YYNGEE. The CDR3 is 15 amino acids. With 3 bases clipped from V and 3 bases from J, the junction kept 4 bases outside the gene matches. CDR3 in amino acids: CASSGPGQGGNTIYF. CDR3 DNA: TGTGCCAGCAGCGGACCGGGACAGGGTGGAAACACCATATATTTT.

The chain has TRBV23-1 and TRBJ1-5, with 7 bases that match TRBD1. TRBV23-1 falls under the ORF class, with uncertain function. V shed 10 bases and J 2 bases; nucleotides not matched to a gene: 8. CDR3 length: 14 amino acids. The CDR3 loop is CATSPTGGNQPQHF. Here the CDR3 DNA reads TGCGCCACTTCCCCTACAGGGGGCAATCAGCCCCAGCATTTT.

The chain links TRBV5-1 to TRBJ2-1, with 9 bases that match TRBD2. J lost 8 bases, V lost 4 bases, and 16 bases had no gene match. From germline, CDR1 is SGHRS and CDR2 YFSETQ. The CDR3 runs to 17 residues. The DNA of the CDR3 is TGCGCCAGCAGCGCCGCCGGGACTAGCCAATACGGCGATGAGCAGTTCTTC. Residues: CASSAAGTSQYGDEQFF.

Only one count was recorded for this clone. This sequence joins TRBV27 and TRBJ2-3, with unresolved D. The CDR3 contains 16 residues. The germline V gene encodes CDR1 MNHEY and CDR2 SMNVEV (reference sequence). V was clipped by 2 bases and J by 2 bases, with 14 bases between them. CDR3 DNA: TGTGCCAGCAGTTTAAGAAGTTCGCTACCCACAGATACGCAGTATTTT. Translation: CASSLRSSLPTDTQYF.

The chain joins TRBV11-1 to TRBJ2-2; no firm D call. This CDR3 spans 15 amino acids. Trimming stripped 4 bases from V and 4 bases from J, with 13 bases between. Germline V gene data show CDR1 as SGHAT and CDR2 as FQDESV (reference sequence). CDR3 sequence: CASSYGLASTGELFF. CDR3 DNA sequence: TGTGCCAGCAGCTATGGCCTTGCGAGCACCGGGGAGCTGTTTTTT.